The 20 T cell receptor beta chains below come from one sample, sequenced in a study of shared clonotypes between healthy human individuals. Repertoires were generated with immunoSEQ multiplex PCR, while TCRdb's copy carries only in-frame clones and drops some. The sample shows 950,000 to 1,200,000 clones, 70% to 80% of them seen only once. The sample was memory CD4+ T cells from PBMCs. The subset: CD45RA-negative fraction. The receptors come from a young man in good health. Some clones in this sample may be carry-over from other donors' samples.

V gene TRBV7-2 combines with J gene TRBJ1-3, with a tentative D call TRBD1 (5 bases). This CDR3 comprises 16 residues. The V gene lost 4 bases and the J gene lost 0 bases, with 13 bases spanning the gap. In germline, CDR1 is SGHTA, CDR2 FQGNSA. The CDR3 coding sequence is TGTGCCAGCAGCTCCTGGACACTAAACTCTGGAAACACCATATATTTT. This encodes CASSSWTLNSGNTIYF.

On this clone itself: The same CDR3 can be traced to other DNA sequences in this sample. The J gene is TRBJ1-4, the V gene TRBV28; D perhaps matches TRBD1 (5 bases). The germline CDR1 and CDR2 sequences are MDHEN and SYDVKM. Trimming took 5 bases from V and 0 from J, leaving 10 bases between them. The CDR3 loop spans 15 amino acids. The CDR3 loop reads CASSPQGATNEKLFF. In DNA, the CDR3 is TGTGCCAGCAGTCCCCAGGGTGCAACTAATGAAAAACTGTTTTTT.

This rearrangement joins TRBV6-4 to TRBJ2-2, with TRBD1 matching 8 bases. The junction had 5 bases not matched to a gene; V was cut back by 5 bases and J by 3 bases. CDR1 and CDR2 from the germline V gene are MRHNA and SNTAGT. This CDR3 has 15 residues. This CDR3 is CASSQGASDTGELFF. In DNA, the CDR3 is TGTGCCAGCAGTCAGGGGGCTTCGGACACCGGGGAGCTGTTTTTT.

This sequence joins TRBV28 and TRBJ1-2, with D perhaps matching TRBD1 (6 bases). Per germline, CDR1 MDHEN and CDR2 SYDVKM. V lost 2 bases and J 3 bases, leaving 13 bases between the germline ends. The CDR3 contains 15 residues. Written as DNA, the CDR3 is TGTGCCAGCAGTTTAATACAGGGTGACTACTATGGCTACACCTTC. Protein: CASSLIQGDYYGYTF.

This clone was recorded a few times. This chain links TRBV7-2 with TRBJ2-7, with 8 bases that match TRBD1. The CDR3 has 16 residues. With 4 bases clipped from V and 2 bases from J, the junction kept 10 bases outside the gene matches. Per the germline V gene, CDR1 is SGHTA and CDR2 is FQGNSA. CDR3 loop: CASSSGQGRFPYEQYF. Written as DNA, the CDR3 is TGTGCCAGCAGCTCCGGACAGGGCCGGTTTCCCTACGAGCAGTACTTC.

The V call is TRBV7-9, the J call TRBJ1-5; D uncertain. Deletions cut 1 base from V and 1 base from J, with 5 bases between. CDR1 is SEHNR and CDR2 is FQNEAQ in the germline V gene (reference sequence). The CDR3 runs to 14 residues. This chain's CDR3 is CASSLVDSNQPQHF. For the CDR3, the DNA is TGTGCCAGCAGCTTAGTCGACAGCAATCAGCCCCAGCATTTT. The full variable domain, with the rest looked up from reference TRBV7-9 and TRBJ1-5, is DTGVSQNPRHKITKRGQNVTFRCDPISEHNRLYWYRQTLGQGPEFLTYFQNEAQLEKSRLLSDRFSAERPKGSFSTLEIQRTEQGDSAMYLCASSLVDSNQPQHFGDGTRLSIL.

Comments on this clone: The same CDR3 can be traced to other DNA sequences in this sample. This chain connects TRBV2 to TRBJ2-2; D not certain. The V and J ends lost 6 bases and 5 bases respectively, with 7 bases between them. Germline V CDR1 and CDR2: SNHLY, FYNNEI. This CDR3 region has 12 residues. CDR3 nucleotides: TGTGCCAGCAGCCTCATAACCGGGGAGCTGTTTTTT. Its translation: CASSLITGELFF.

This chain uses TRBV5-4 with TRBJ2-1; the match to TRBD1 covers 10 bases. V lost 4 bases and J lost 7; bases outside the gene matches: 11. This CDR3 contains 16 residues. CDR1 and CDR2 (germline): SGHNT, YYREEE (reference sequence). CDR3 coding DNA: TGTGCCAGCAGCCCGGCGACGGACAGGGGGAGGAATGAGCAGTTCTTC. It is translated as CASSPATDRGRNEQFF.

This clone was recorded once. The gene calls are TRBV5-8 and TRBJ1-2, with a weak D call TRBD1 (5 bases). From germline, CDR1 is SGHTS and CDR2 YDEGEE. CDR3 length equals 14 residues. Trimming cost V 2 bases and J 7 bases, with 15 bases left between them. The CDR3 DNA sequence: TGTGCCAGCAGCTTCGGCCGGGGGTTCTCTGGCTACACCTTC. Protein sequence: CASSFGRGFSGYTF.

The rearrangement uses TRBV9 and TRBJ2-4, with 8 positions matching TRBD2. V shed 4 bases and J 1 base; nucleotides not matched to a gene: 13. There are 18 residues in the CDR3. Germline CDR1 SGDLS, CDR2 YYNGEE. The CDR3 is CASSPRGGRERAKNIQYF. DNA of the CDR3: TGTGCCAGCAGCCCACGGGGGGGGCGGGAGAGGGCCAAAAACATTCAGTACTTC.

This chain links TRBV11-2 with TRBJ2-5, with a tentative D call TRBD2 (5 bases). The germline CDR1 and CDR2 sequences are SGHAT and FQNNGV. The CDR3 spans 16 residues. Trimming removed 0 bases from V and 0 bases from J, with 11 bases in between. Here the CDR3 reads CASSLDFGLYQETQYF. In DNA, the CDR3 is TGTGCCAGCAGCTTAGATTTCGGACTGTACCAAGAGACCCAGTACTTC.

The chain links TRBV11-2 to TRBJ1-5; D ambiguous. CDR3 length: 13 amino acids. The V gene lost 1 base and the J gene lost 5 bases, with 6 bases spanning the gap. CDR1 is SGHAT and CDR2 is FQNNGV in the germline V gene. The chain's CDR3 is CASSLVQDQPQHF. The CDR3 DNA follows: TGTGCCAGCAGCTTAGTCCAGGATCAGCCCCAGCATTTT.

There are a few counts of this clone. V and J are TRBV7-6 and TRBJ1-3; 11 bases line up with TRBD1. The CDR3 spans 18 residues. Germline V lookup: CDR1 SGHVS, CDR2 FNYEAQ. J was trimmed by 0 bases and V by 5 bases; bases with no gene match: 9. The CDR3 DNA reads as TGTGCCAGCAGCCCTACTCCGGACAGGGGGCTCTCTGGAAACACCATATATTTT. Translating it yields CASSPTPDRGLSGNTIYF.

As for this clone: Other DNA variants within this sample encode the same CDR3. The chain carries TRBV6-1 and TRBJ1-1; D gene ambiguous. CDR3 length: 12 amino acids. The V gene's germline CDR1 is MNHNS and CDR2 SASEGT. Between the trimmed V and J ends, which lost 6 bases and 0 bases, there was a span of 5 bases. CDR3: CASSTVNTEAFF. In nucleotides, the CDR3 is TGTGCCAGCAGCACAGTGAACACTGAAGCTTTCTTT.

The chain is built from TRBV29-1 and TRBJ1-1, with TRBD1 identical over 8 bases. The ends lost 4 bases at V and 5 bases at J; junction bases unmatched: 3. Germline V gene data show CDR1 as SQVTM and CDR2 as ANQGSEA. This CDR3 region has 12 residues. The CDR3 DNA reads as TGCAGCGTTGCAGGGGGCGAAACTGAAGCTTTCTTT. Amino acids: CSVAGGETEAFF. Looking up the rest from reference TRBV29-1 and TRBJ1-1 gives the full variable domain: SAVISQKPSRDICQRGTSLTIQCQVDSQVTMMFWYRQQPGQSLTLIATANQGSEATYESGFVIDKFPISRPNLTFSTLTVSNMSPEDSSIYLCSVAGGETEAFFGQGTRLTVV.

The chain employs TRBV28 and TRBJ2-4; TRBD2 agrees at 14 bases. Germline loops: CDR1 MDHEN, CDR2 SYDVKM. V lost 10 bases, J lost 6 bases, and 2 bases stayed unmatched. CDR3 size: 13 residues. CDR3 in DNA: TGTGCCATCGGGACTAGCGGGAGAAACATTCAGTACTTC. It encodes CAIGTSGRNIQYF. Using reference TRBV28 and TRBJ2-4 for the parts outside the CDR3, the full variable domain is DVKVTQSSRYLVKRTGEKVFLECVQDMDHENMFWYRQDPGLGLRLIYFSYDVKMKEKGDIPEGYSVSREKKERFSLILESASTNQTSMYLCAIGTSGRNIQYFGAGTRLSVL.

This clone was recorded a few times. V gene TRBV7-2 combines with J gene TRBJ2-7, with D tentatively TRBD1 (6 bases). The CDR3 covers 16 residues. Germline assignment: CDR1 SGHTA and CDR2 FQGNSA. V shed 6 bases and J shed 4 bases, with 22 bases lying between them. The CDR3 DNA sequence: TGTGCCAGCAGTTACGATCGACAGGCCCCTCCGTACGAGCAGTACTTC. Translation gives CASSYDRQAPPYEQYF.

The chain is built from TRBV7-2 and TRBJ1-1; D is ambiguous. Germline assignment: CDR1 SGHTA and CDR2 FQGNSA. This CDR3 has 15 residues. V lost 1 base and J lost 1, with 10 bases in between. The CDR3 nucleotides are TGTGCCAGCAGCTTAGAAAGCGGCAAGAACACTGAAGCTTTCTTT. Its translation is CASSLESGKNTEAFF. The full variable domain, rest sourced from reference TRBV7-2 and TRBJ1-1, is GAGVSQSPSNKVTEKGKDVELRCDPISGHTALYWYRQSLGQGLEFLIYFQGNSAPDKSGLPSDRFSAERTGGSVSTLTIQRTQQEDSAVYLCASSLESGKNTEAFFGQGTRLTVV.

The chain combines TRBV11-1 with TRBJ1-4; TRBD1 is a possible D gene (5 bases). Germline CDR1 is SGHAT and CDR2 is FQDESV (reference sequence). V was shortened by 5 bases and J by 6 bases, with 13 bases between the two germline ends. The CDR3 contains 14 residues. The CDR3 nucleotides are TGTGCCAGCAGCGAAGACAGTCGTTATGAAAAACTGTTTTTT. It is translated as CASSEDSRYEKLFF.

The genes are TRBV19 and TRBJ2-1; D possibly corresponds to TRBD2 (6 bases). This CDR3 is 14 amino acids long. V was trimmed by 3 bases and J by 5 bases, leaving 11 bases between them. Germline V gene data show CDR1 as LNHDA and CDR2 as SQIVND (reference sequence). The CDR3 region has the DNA TGTGCCAGTAGTATCCCTAGCGACCACAATGAGCAGTTCTTC. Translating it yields CASSIPSDHNEQFF.